This T cell receptor beta chain is drawn from a study of beta chain features in type 1 diabetes. This clone was observed a handful of times. Its target is unknown. Germline V lookup: CDR1 MNHEY, CDR2 SMNVEV (reference sequence). V dropped 0 bases and J dropped 0 bases, with 11 bases sitting between them. The CDR3 covers 16 residues. Of the isolated RNA, all was reverse transcribed, and so the sequenced material was expressed TCRB transcripts. The repertoire was sequenced with immunoSEQ multiplex PCR; TCRdb's copy has only in-frame clones and lacks some. The sample yields hundreds of thousands of clones, around 30% seen once. Blood was collected once per donor into heparin, averaging about 110 mL. Based on CD45RO/CCR7/CD25/CD127/CD95/CD27, CD4+ regulatory, stem cell-like memory, naive and central memory cells were sorted. Study-level points and caveats: Naive, central memory and regulatory TCRB repertoires appeared more similar among patients than healthy donors.

The chain employs TRBV27 and TRBJ1-1; D call uncertain. The sequenced sample consisted of naive CD4+ T cells from blood. This TCR was sampled from a man aged 18 to 29 in good health. The CDR3 reads CASSLSPPVVNTEAFF. The CDR3, as DNA: TGTGCCAGCAGTTTATCGCCCCCAGTTGTGAACACTGAAGCTTTCTTT.